The TCR beta chain described here comes from a study of blood T cell repertoires in COVID-19. At the level of the study: The United States, Italy and Spain supplied acute and convalescent COVID-19 samples. T cells, B-cell-depleted T cells, or PBMCs supplied cDNA or gDNA.

In the study's own analysis: Estimated nucleated cell counts came from reference gene primer amplification. Assay: immunoSEQ multiplex PCR; the TCRdb copy retains only in-frame clones and omits some. V and J calls plus clone size are reproduced from that table; the DNA served to infer D and trimming. The data show about 120,000 clones, approximately 87% seen once. After removal of 1 base from V and 9 bases from J, the junction contained 8 bases not matched to a gene. CDR1 SQVTM and CDR2 ANQGSEA come from the germline V gene. The CDR3 has 13 amino acids. This clonotype originated in a man under 40 with acute or convalescent COVID-19. Sequencing used peripheral blood. The chain recombines TRBV29-1 with TRBJ2-5, with 7 nucleotides matching TRBD2. The CDR3 protein is CSVEGTRGRAQYF. As DNA, the CDR3 is TGCAGCGTTGAAGGGACTAGGGGAAGGGCCCAGTACTTC.